The T cell receptor (beta chain) described here comes from a study of cytomegalovirus exposure and HLA in healthy donors. The V gene lost 3 bases and the J gene lost 2 bases, with 6 bases spanning the gap. The CDR3 sequence is 12 residues long. Germline CDR1 and CDR2: SGHKS and YYEKEE (reference sequence). PCR amplification relied on 60 Vbeta primers (plus 13 Jbeta primers). Clones were sequenced by immunoSEQ multiplex PCR, and TCRdb holds only the in-frame ones, with some missing. The table lists approximately 220,000 clones, about 80% of them singletons. The sample consisted of PBMCs. The V gene is TRBV5-5, the J gene TRBJ2-7; D is ambiguous. This clonotype was sampled from a middle-aged man in good health and CMV-seronegative. In DNA form, the CDR3 reads TGTGCCAGCAGCTCCGACACCTACGAGCAGTACTTC. Its protein product is CASSSDTYEQYF. The full variable domain, its missing parts supplied by reference TRBV5-5 and TRBJ2-7, is DAGVTQSPTHLIKTRGQQVTLRCSPISGHKSVSWYQQVLGQGPQFIFQYYEKEERGRGNFPDRFSARQFPNYSSELNVNALLLGDSALYLCASSSDTYEQYFGPGTRLTVT.